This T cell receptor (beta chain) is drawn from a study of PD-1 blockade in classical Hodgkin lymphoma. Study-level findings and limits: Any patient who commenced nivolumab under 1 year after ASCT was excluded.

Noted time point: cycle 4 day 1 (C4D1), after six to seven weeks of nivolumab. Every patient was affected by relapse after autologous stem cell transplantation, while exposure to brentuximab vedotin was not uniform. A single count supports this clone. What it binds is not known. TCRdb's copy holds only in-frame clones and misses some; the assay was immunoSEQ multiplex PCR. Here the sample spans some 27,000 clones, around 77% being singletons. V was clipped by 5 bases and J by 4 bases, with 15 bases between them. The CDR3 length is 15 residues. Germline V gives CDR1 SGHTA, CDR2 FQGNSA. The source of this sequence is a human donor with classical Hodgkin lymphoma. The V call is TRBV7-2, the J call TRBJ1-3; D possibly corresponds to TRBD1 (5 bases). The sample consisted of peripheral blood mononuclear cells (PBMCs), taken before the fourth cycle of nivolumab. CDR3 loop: CASSRMGLDGNTIYF. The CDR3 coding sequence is TGTGCCAGCAGCCGAATGGGACTAGACGGAAACACCATATATTTT.